The sequence of this T cell receptor (beta chain) was determined in a study of monozygotic twins with inflammatory bowel disease. CDR1 and CDR2 from the germline V gene are LGHNA and YNFKEQ. This CDR3 region has 16 residues. TCRdb reprocessed the 5' RACE reads and stores each CDR3 protein as one record, lacking DNA. In total, the table holds more than 300,000 distinct CDR3 sequences. The sequenced material came from blood. This clonotype was sampled from a human donor with ulcerative colitis or Crohn's disease, or a healthy co-twin of an affected twin (not recorded which). This chain links TRBV4-2 with TRBJ1-1. CDR3 amino acids: CASSQEFLSEDTEAFF.